This TCR beta chain stems from a study of CXCR3-negative and CXCR3-positive naive CD8 T cells. Points on this clonotype: Its antigen is unknown.

The authors prepared UMI-labeled TRB cDNA libraries by 5' RACE. TCRdb re-analyzed the 5' RACE reads; it lists each CDR3 protein once, without DNA. The ten most abundant clones cover 0.5% to 0.6% of a sample with some 60,000 distinct CDR3 sequences. The CDR3 loop spans 14 amino acids. Germline assignment: CDR1 SGHTA and CDR2 FQGNSA. CD45RO-CCR7+CD27+CD95- cells counted as naive CD8+ T cells. Study results and limitations: Naive cells positive for CXCR3 carried more hydrophobic TRB CDR3s than CXCR3-negative ones.

This clonotype was obtained from a human donor in good health. Some clones in this sample may be carry-over from other donors' samples. Material for sequencing was naive CXCR3+ CD8+ T cells from blood. Subset: CD45RO-CCR7+CD27+CD95- naive CD8+ T cells expressing CXCR3 (TNR3+). V usage is TRBV7-2 and J usage is TRBJ1-6; TCRdb's assignment of TRBD1 cannot be checked, as there is no DNA. CDR3 sequence reads: CASRLGQGTVSLHF.